The rows below give T cell receptor beta chains drawn from one sample of a study of T cell repertoires in cytomegalovirus infection. MiXCR was run by TCRdb on the reads, yielding one entry per CDR3 protein. The sample lists some 250,000 distinct CDR3 sequences; roughly 10% were seen once. The sequencing input was PBMCs. Source of these receptors: a human donor in good health (CMV status not recorded). Some clones in this sample may be carry-over from other donors' samples. Each CDR3 is given with its conserved first and last residue. A D gene is named only where the DNA matches it firmly. A clone size is listed for some rows: how often the clone was seen (once, few, many), or a class if it is expanded.

abundance	d_gene	v_gene	j_gene	CDR3nt	CDR3aa
many	-	TRBV30	TRBJ1-2	TGTGCCTGGAGTGACAGGGAAAGAGGCTACACCTTC	CAWSDRERGYTF
many	-	TRBV7-2	TRBJ2-2	TGTGCCAGCAGCCCTCACTCCACCGGGGAGCTGTTTTTT	CASSPHSTGELFF
-	TRBD2	TRBV4-3	TRBJ2-7	TGCGCCAGCAGCCAAGATGCGGCAGGTGGGCTAGCGGGATTCTACGAGCAGTACTTC	CASSQDAAGGLAGFYEQYF
few	-	TRBV29-1	TRBJ1-5	TGCAGCGTTAAGGTCGAGTTGGGGGGAAGCAATCAGCCCCAGCATTTT	CSVKVELGGSNQPQHF
many	-	TRBV25-1	TRBJ2-7	TGTGCCAGCAGTGAATACAGGGGGACTCCTCCAGGCTACGAGCAGTACTTC	CASSEYRGTPPGYEQYF
many	-	TRBV19	TRBJ1-5	TGTGCGTCCCGGGACAGCAATCAGCCCCAGCATTTT	CASRDSNQPQHF
many	-	TRBV7-8	TRBJ2-2	TGTGCCAGCAGCTTAGCGAGCGAGGGGACCGGGGAGCTGTTTTTT	CASSLASEGTGELFF
many	TRBD2	TRBV7-9	TRBJ2-5	TGTGCCAGCAGCCCGGGACTAGTGGAAGAGACCCAGTACTTC	CASSPGLVEETQYF
-	-	TRBV28	TRBJ1-5	TGTGCCAGCACTCCACGGGGGAAGGGGAATCAGCCCCAGCATTTT	CASTPRGKGNQPQHF
many	-	TRBV28	TRBJ1-3	TGTGCCAGCGTATTCTCGAGCTCTGGAAACACCATATATTTT	CASVFSSSGNTIYF
many	-	TRBV7-2	TRBJ1-5	TGTGCCAGCAGTTCTAACCTGAGACAGCCCCAGCATTTT	CASSSNLRQPQHF
few	-	TRBV4-3	TRBJ1-1	TGCGCCAGCAGCCAAGATCTGGGGGCCACTGAAGCTTTCTTT	CASSQDLGATEAFF
few	-	TRBV20-1	TRBJ1-6	TGCAGTGCTAGAGATTCCCGTAAGGGAAGGTCCTATAATTCACCCCTCCACTTT	CSARDSRKGRSYNSPLHF
many	TRBD2	TRBV7-2	TRBJ2-2	TGTGCCAGCAGCCCCTCCGGGGGGGGACTTACCGGGGAGCTGTTTTTT	CASSPSGGGLTGELFF
-	TRBD1	TRBV5-1	TRBJ2-1	TGCGCCAGCAGCTTGAGGGGGCTGGACTCCTACAATGAGCAGTTCTTC	CASSLRGLDSYNEQFF
-	TRBD2	TRBV7-9	TRBJ2-1	TGTGCCAGCAGCGGGGGGGACTTCTACAATGAGCAGTTCTTC	CASSGGDFYNEQFF
-	TRBD1	TRBV7-2	TRBJ1-3	TGTGCCAGCAGCTTAGAAGGGGGGACAGTCACAACCATATATTTT	CASSLEGGTVTTIYF
-	-	TRBV6-2/TRBV6-3	TRBJ1-1	TGTGCCAGCAGTTACTCTCAGGGACTCACTGAAGCTTTCTTT	CASSYSQGLTEAFF
many	TRBD2	TRBV7-2	TRBJ2-1	TGTGCCAGCAGCTTTGTTAGCGGGAGTGGGAATGAGCAGTTCTTC	CASSFVSGSGNEQFF
-	TRBD2	TRBV12-3/TRBV12-4	TRBJ2-3	TGTGCCAGCAGTTCCGGGACTAGCGGGGGGGACACAGATACGCAGTATTTT	CASSSGTSGGDTDTQYF
-	TRBD1	TRBV9	TRBJ1-2	TGTGCCAGCAGCGTAGATGCAGGGGGCAACTATGGCTACACCTTC	CASSVDAGGNYGYTF
many	TRBD1	TRBV7-2	TRBJ2-7	TGTGCCAGCAGCTTAAACAGGGGGAACAACGAGCAGTACTTC	CASSLNRGNNEQYF
many	-	TRBV20-1	TRBJ2-1	TGCAGTGCTAGAGACCGAATCTCCTACAATGAGCAGTTCTTC	CSARDRISYNEQFF
many	-	TRBV5-5	TRBJ1-1	TGTGCCAGCAGCTTGAGGGTTCGGACTTCCATAAACACTGAAGCTTTCTTT	CASSLRVRTSINTEAFF
-	-	TRBV20-1	TRBJ2-1	TGCAGTGCTCGGCGTTTCTCAGGGGAGCAGTTCTTC	CSARRFSGEQFF
-	TRBD2	TRBV24-1	TRBJ2-3	TGTGCCACCAGTGAACCGGGACTAGCGGGAACAGATACGCAGTATTTT	CATSEPGLAGTDTQYF
many	TRBD1	TRBV20-1	TRBJ2-7	TGCAGTGCGAAAGATGGGGAAGGACAGGGAATCTACGAGCAGTACTTC	CSAKDGEGQGIYEQYF
many	-	TRBV7-2	TRBJ1-3	TGTGCCAGCAGCTGGGAAGGGACCACCCCGGGAAACACCATATATTTT	CASSWEGTTPGNTIYF
many	-	TRBV4-3	TRBJ1-4	TGCGCCAGCAGCCAAGAGGGGACCGGGGGGGGTCAACTGTTTTTT	CASSQEGTGGGQLFF
many	-	TRBV7-2	TRBJ1-1	TGTGCCAGCAGCTCAGTGGGGGGGAAGAACACTGAAGCTTTCTTT	CASSSVGGKNTEAFF
few	TRBD1	TRBV15	TRBJ2-4	TGTGCCACCAGCAGAGATGTGACAGGGGGGAACATTCAGTACTTC	CATSRDVTGGNIQYF
many	-	TRBV7-2	TRBJ2-1	TGTGCCAGCAGCTTTTACAATGAGCAGTTCTTC	CASSFYNEQFF
few	-	TRBV4-2	TRBJ2-5	TGTGCCAGCAGCCCCTCGCGGGGGCAACGGACCCAGTACTTC	CASSPSRGQRTQYF
many	-	TRBV11-2	TRBJ2-7	TGTGCCAGCAGCATAACAGGAGCGGACTACGAGCAGTACTTC	CASSITGADYEQYF
few	TRBD1	TRBV7-8	TRBJ1-4	TGTGCCAGCAGCTCTATCTTGGACAGGGACGGAGAAAAACTGTTTTTT	CASSSILDRDGEKLFF
few	-	TRBV28	TRBJ1-4	TGTGCCAGCAGCCGTGGGGCTGCAACTAATGAAAAACTGTTTTTT	CASSRGAATNEKLFF
-	-	TRBV10-3	TRBJ1-2	TGTGCCATCAGTGAGTTGACAGGCCAAAGAGATGGCTACACCTTC	CAISELTGQRDGYTF
many	TRBD2	TRBV7-2	TRBJ2-5	TGTGCCAGCAGCCTCCCCCACGGGGGGGCGGGGCGGACCCAGTACTTC	CASSLPHGGAGRTQYF
many	TRBD2	TRBV7-2	TRBJ2-1	TGTGCCAGCAGCCGCGTGGGAGGGGTCGCGAGCTCCTACAATGAGCAGTTCTTC	CASSRVGGVASSYNEQFF
-	TRBD2	TRBV19	TRBJ2-7	TGTGCCAGTAGTGCGGGACTAGGGGGTTCCTACGAGCAGTACTTC	CASSAGLGGSYEQYF
few	TRBD1	TRBV6-1	TRBJ1-2	TGTGCCAGCAGCGGGACAGGGGGCGCGTCGAATGGCTACACCTTC	CASSGTGGASNGYTF
few	-	TRBV5-5	TRBJ2-2	TGTGCCAGCAGCTTGGGGATCGCGAACACCGGGGAGCTGTTTTTT	CASSLGIANTGELFF
few	TRBD2	TRBV11-2	TRBJ2-2	TGTGCCAGCAGCTTAGCTAGCGGGACCACCGGGGAGCTGTTTTTT	CASSLASGTTGELFF
many	-	TRBV7-2	TRBJ2-3	TGTGCCAGCAGCTCAGGTGGCCCGTTCACAGATACGCAGTATTTT	CASSSGGPFTDTQYF
many	TRBD1	TRBV19	TRBJ2-5	TGTGCCAGTACCGACAGGGGGGTAGAGACCCAGTACTTC	CASTDRGVETQYF
-	-	TRBV7-2	TRBJ2-2	TGTGCCAGCAGCTTAGTGCAGGGTACCGGGGAGCTGTTTTTT	CASSLVQGTGELFF
-	TRBD1	TRBV6-2/TRBV6-3	TRBJ2-7	TGTGCCAGCAGGACAGGGGGCTACGAGCAGTACTTC	CASRTGGYEQYF
many	-	TRBV7-9	TRBJ2-7	TGTGCCAGCAGCCTCGGCGGGACCGTTGACGAGCAGTACTTC	CASSLGGTVDEQYF
many	-	TRBV7-2	TRBJ2-1	TGTGCCAGCAGCTCTACGGCAAGGGAACCCTACAATGAGCAGTTCTTC	CASSSTAREPYNEQFF
few	-	TRBV5-1	TRBJ1-2	TGCGCCAGCAGCCCGATCAAGGGGGATACCTATGGCTACACCTTC	CASSPIKGDTYGYTF
many	-	TRBV6-6	TRBJ1-1	TGTGCCAGCAGTTACCCCAGGGCCACTGAAGCTTTCTTT	CASSYPRATEAFF
many	-	TRBV11-2	TRBJ1-3	TGTGCCAGCAGCTTAGAGGACGCCCGCTCTGGAAACACCATATATTTT	CASSLEDARSGNTIYF
many	TRBD1	TRBV6-2/TRBV6-3	TRBJ2-3	TGTGCCAGCAGCCAAACCGGGACAGATCTTAGCACAGATACGCAGTATTTT	CASSQTGTDLSTDTQYF
-	TRBD2	TRBV28	TRBJ2-2	TGTGCCAGCAGTCTCCTGGGAGGGGTGGGAACCGGGGAGCTGTTTTTT	CASSLLGGVGTGELFF
many	-	TRBV6-2/TRBV6-3	TRBJ1-2	TGTGCCAGCAGTTACTCGAGGCGGGGGCCGAACTATGGCTACACCTTC	CASSYSRRGPNYGYTF